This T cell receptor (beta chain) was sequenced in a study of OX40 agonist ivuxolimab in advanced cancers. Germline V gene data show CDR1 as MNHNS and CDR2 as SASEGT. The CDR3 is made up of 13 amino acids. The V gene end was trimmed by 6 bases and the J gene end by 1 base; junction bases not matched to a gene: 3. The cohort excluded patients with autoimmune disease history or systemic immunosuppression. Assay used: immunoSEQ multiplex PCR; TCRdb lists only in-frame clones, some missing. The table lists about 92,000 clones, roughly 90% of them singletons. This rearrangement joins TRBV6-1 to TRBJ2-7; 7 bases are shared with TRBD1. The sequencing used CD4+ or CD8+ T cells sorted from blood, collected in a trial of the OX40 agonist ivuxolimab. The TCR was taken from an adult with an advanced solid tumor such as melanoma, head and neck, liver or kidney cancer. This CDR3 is CASRSTGSYEQYF. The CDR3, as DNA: TGTGCCAGCAGGTCGACAGGGTCCTACGAGCAGTACTTC.